This T cell receptor beta chain was found in a study of human T cells and chemical hapten exposure. Study summary: Slight volume differences across pooled libraries mainly accounted for varying per-sample TCR yields.

The authors extracted total RNA from unfractionated whole blood. What the library attached to individual cDNA molecules were unique molecular identifiers. TCRdb fed the reads into MiXCR, producing one record per CDR3 protein. Among about 120,000 distinct CDR3 sequences listed, about 7.7% were seen once. A word on this clonotype: Sequence at one end of the junction differs from germline and may be a read error.

The specimen sequenced was whole blood. This sequence was found in a human donor in good health. Some clones in this sample may be carry-over from other donors' samples.

CDR3 residues: CASSPTSGSFNEQLF. In DNA, the CDR3 is TGTGCCAGCAGCCCCACTAGCGGGAGTTTCAATGAGCAGTTATTC. The chain couples TRBV7-9 to TRBJ2-1; TRBD2 agrees at 11 bases. CDR1 and CDR2 (germline): SEHNR, FQNEAQ (reference sequence). CDR3 length equals 15 residues.